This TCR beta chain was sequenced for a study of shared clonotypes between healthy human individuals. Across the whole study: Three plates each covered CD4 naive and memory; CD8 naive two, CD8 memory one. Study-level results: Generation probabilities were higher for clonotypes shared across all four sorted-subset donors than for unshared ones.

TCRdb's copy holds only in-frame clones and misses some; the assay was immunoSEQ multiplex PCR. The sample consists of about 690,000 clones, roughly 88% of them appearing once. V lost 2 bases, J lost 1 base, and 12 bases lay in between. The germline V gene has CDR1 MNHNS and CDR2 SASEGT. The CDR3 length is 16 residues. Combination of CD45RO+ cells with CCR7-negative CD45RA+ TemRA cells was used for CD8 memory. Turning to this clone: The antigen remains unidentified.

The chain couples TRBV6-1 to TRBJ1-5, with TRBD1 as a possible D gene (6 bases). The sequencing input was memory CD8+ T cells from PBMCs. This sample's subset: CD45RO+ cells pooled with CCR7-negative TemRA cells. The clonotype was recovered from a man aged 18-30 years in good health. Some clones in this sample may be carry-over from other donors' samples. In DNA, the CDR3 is TGTGCCAGCAGTGAATTAGGGGGACCCAGCAATCAGCCCCAGCATTTT. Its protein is CASSELGGPSNQPQHF.